The 26 T cell receptor beta chains listed next were all sequenced from one sample in a study of T cells in localized non-small cell lung cancer. The method was immunoSEQ multiplex PCR; TCRdb's version includes in-frame clones alone and lacks a portion of them. This sample has about 21,000 clones, with over 65% found just once. The sample was PBMCs, taken before any cancer treatment. Receptors originate from a woman between 35 and 70 years old with stage II squamous cell lung carcinoma.

The chain has TRBV5-1 and TRBJ1-1, with 9 bases aligning to TRBD1. CDR3 length equals 15 residues. Germline V gene data show CDR1 as SGHRS and CDR2 as YFSETQ. With V trimmed by 5 bases and J by 5 bases, 10 bases remained unmatched. CDR3 amino acids: CASSLRTGGGTEAFF. The CDR3 coding sequence is TGCGCCAGCAGTCTTAGAACAGGGGGCGGTACTGAAGCTTTCTTT.

This clone appeared once. The chain joins TRBV11-3 to TRBJ1-1; D gene unclear. The CDR3 has 12 amino acids. Trimming stripped 1 base from V and 8 bases from J, with 8 bases between. Per the germline V gene, CDR1 is SGHNT and CDR2 is YENEEA. As DNA, the CDR3 is TGTGCCAGCAGCTTAGGGGCTACCGAAGCTTTCTTT. As protein: CASSLGATEAFF.

V usage is TRBV5-1 and J usage is TRBJ2-7; D not certain. The CDR3 totals 13 residues. Germline V gene lookup returns CDR1 SGHRS and CDR2 YFSETQ. Trimming took 2 bases from V and 1 from J, leaving 7 bases between them. Here the CDR3 DNA reads TGCGCCAGCAGCTTCACAGTATCCTACGAGCAGTACTTC. It codes for CASSFTVSYEQYF.

The chain employs TRBV7-2 and TRBJ2-3, with D perhaps being TRBD1 or TRBD2 (5 bases each). The CDR3 is made up of 19 amino acids. Per germline, CDR1 SGHTA and CDR2 FQGNSA. V gave up 1 base and J gave up 4 bases, with 24 bases separating them. DNA for the CDR3: TGTGCCAGCAGCTTAGTGGGGACCGGCAGAGAATGGGGCGCAGATACGCAGTATTTT. Protein: CASSLVGTGREWGADTQYF.

This chain joins TRBV4-3 and TRBJ1-3, with 8 bases fitting TRBD1. The CDR3 spans 17 residues. Germline-derived CDR1 and CDR2 are LGHNA and YSLEER. Trimming removed 0 bases from V and 0 bases from J; junction bases left unmatched: 4. The CDR3 loop reads CASSQERQGASGNTIYF. Here the CDR3 DNA reads TGCGCCAGCAGCCAAGAGCGGCAGGGGGCCTCTGGAAACACCATATATTTT.

The chain joins TRBV28 to TRBJ2-7; 7 nucleotides agree with TRBD2. This CDR3 region has 12 residues. Germline loops: CDR1 MDHEN, CDR2 SYDVKM. Trimming at V came to 8 bases and at J to 5 bases, leaving 6 bases not matched to a gene. The CDR3 bases are TGTGCCAGCGCGGGAGCCTATAACGAGCAGTACTTC. This encodes CASAGAYNEQYF.

The genes are TRBV9 and TRBJ2-5; tentative D call: TRBD2 (6 bases). Germline lookup yields CDR1 SGDLS and CDR2 YYNGEE. V lost 2 bases and J lost 5, with 13 bases in between. This CDR3 comprises 14 residues. The CDR3 DNA follows: TGTGCCAGCAGCGTCTTAGCGGTAGGGGAGACCCAGTACTTC. Protein: CASSVLAVGETQYF.

J is TRBJ2-7 and V is TRBV10-3; a weak D match, TRBD2 (5 bases). Trimming shortened V by 11 bases and J by 4 bases, and 18 bases separated the two germline ends. Germline V lookup: CDR1 ENHRY, CDR2 SYGVKD. This CDR3 region has 13 residues. The CDR3 protein is CAASTEDFYEQYF. CDR3 nucleotide sequence: TGTGCCGCCTCCACTGAGGACTTTTACGAGCAGTACTTC.

This clone was seen only once. CDR3 in amino acids: CASSLEPGYNEKLFF. The CDR3 nucleotides are TGTGCCAGCAGCTTAGAACCAGGCTATAATGAAAAACTGTTTTTT. The gene calls are TRBV7-6 and TRBJ1-4, with D hard to call. The V end was cut by 1 base, the J end by 4 bases, with 10 bases between. The CDR3 sequence is 15 residues long. Germline V lookup: CDR1 SGHVS, CDR2 FNYEAQ.

This sequence joins TRBV29-1 and TRBJ2-5, with 12 nucleotides matching TRBD1. Germline CDR1 and CDR2: SQVTM and ANQGSEA. V dropped 6 bases and J dropped 5; count of bases not matched to a gene: 4. The CDR3 runs to 13 residues. The CDR3 reads CSVGQGAGETQYF. CDR3 in DNA: TGCAGCGTGGGACAGGGGGCGGGTGAGACCCAGTACTTC.

The table lists this clone with a few counts. The rearrangement joins TRBV7-2 to TRBJ2-2; a possible D gene is TRBD1 (7 bases). The germline CDR1 and CDR2 sequences are SGHTA and FQGNSA. The CDR3 runs 15 residues. V was shortened by 4 bases and J by 5 bases, with 14 bases between the two germline ends. The CDR3 sequence is CASSSRGAGTGELFF. The CDR3 bases are TGTGCCAGCAGCTCCAGGGGGGCCGGAACCGGGGAGCTGTTTTTT.

The V call is TRBV19, the J call TRBJ1-1; tentatively, D is TRBD1 (5 bases). Trimming cost V 8 bases and J 0 bases, with 13 bases left between them. This CDR3 contains 14 residues. Looked up from germline, CDR1 is LNHDA and CDR2 is SQIVND (reference sequence). The CDR3 DNA sequence: TGTGCCAGTCGTAAGGGGAATATGAACACTGAAGCTTTCTTT. It yields the protein CASRKGNMNTEAFF. Full variable domain (outside the CDR3, taken from reference TRBV19 and TRBJ1-1): DGGITQSPKYLFRKEGQNVTLSCEQNLNHDAMYWYRQDPGQGLRLIYYSQIVNDFQKGDIAEGYSVSREKKESFPLTVTSAQKNPTAFYLCASRKGNMNTEAFFGQGTRLTVV.

This chain links TRBV7-2 with TRBJ2-7; TRBD2 matches 9 bases. The germline V gene encodes CDR1 SGHTA and CDR2 FQGNSA. Trimming took 5 bases from V and 2 from J; bases not matched to a gene: 7. This CDR3 is built from 15 residues. This CDR3 reads CASSRTTSGTYEQYF. The CDR3 DNA reads TGTGCCAGCAGCAGAACGACTAGCGGTACCTACGAGCAGTACTTC.

CDR3 bases: TGCGCCAGCAGCGGGGGGACAGCCTCGAGCACAGATACGCAGTATTTT. This codes for CASSGGTASSTDTQYF. The J gene is TRBJ2-3, the V gene TRBV5-1, with D perhaps TRBD1 (7 bases). The CDR3 loop spans 16 amino acids. The V end was cut by 4 bases, the J end by 0 bases, with 15 bases between. Germline lookup yields CDR1 SGHRS and CDR2 YFSETQ. The whole variable domain, remainder taken from reference TRBV5-1 and TRBJ2-3, is KAGVTQTPRYLIKTRGQQVTLSCSPISGHRSVSWYQQTPGQGLQFLFEYFSETQRNKGNFPGRFSGRQFSNSRSEMNVSTLELGDSALYLCASSGGTASSTDTQYFGPGTRLTVL.

The genes are TRBV5-1 and TRBJ1-3; a weak D match, TRBD1 (5 bases). Germline loops: CDR1 SGHRS, CDR2 YFSETQ. The CDR3 loop spans 16 amino acids. V was trimmed by 0 bases and J by 1 base, leaving 11 bases between them. The CDR3: CASSLAGGESGNTIYF. The CDR3 DNA sequence: TGCGCCAGCAGCTTGGCCGGGGGGGAATCTGGAAACACCATATATTTT.

About this clone: One end of the junction is discordant with germline, which a read error may explain. The chain uses TRBV7-2 and TRBJ2-5, with 9 bases aligning to TRBD2. CDR3 length: 14 residues. Germline values: CDR1 SGHTA, CDR2 FQGNSA. Written as DNA, the CDR3 is TGTGCCAGCAGCCGCGGGAGGGGAGGCGAGCTAGCGCACTTC. Residues: CASSRGRGGELAHF. Looking up the rest from reference TRBV7-2 and TRBJ2-5 gives the full variable domain: GAGVSQSPSNKVTEKGKDVELRCDPISGHTALYWYRQSLGQGLEFLIYFQGNSAPDKSGLPSDRFSAERTGGSVSTLTIQRTQQEDSAVYLCASSRGRGGELAHFGPGTRLLVL.

This clone was recorded only once. The V and J genes are TRBV7-2 and TRBJ2-3; 8 nucleotides match TRBD2. The CDR3 totals 16 residues. Germline V gene data show CDR1 as SGHTA and CDR2 as FQGNSA. Trimming cost V 2 bases and J 3 bases; bases outside gene matches: 7. CDR3 in DNA: TGTGCCAGCAGCTTACTAAGCGGGAGTCTAACAGATACGCAGTATTTT. This sequence encodes CASSLLSGSLTDTQYF.

A word on this clone: Because it lacks the conserved phenylalanine or tryptophan at the end, this CDR3 is likely a read error. The J gene is TRBJ2-3, the V gene TRBV5-1; D possibly corresponds to TRBD1 (5 bases). Germline V lookup: CDR1 SGHRS, CDR2 YFSETQ. The CDR3 is 14 amino acids. Trimming took off 0 bases at V and 2 bases at J, with 7 bases between the two ends. The CDR3 nucleotides are TGCGCCAGCAGCTTGGATGGGGCCACAGATACGCAGTATTCT. Amino acids: CASSLDGATDTQYS.

The chain couples TRBV9 to TRBJ2-7, with unresolved D. With 4 bases removed from V and 4 bases from J, the gap between germline ends came to 12 bases. The germline V gene has CDR1 SGDLS and CDR2 YYNGEE. This CDR3 contains 13 residues. Here the CDR3 reads CASSFSVGYEQYF. The CDR3 DNA reads TGTGCCAGCAGCTTCTCGGTGGGTTACGAGCAGTACTTC.

V is TRBV7-3 and J is TRBJ2-3, with 10 bases that match TRBD2. Germline V gene data show CDR1 as SGHTA and CDR2 as FQGTGA. The trim removed 2 bases at V and 3 bases at J, leaving 5 bases unmatched. CDR3 length: 16 residues. The CDR3 DNA reads TGTGCCAGCAGCTTAGGGCCAGCGGGAGGGACAGATACGCAGTATTTT. It codes for CASSLGPAGGTDTQYF.

This clone was counted only a few times. The chain uses TRBV7-9 and TRBJ2-7; D possibly corresponds to TRBD1 (6 bases). The length of the CDR3 is 18 residues. V was clipped by 5 bases and J by 6 bases, with 29 bases between them. Looked up from germline, CDR1 is SEHNR and CDR2 is FQNEAQ (reference sequence). The CDR3 here is CASSPGVSQGIGLGEQYF. The DNA for the CDR3 is TGTGCCAGCAGCCCAGGGGTCTCACAGGGAATTGGCTTGGGCGAGCAGTACTTC. The entire variable domain, with the rest obtained from reference TRBV7-9 and TRBJ2-7, is as follows: DTGVSQNPRHKITKRGQNVTFRCDPISEHNRLYWYRQTLGQGPEFLTYFQNEAQLEKSRLLSDRFSAERPKGSFSTLEIQRTEQGDSAMYLCASSPGVSQGIGLGEQYFGPGTRLTVT.

The rearrangement links TRBV7-8 to TRBJ2-7; tentative D call: TRBD2 (5 bases). Germline CDR1 SGHVS, CDR2 FQNEAQ. This CDR3 has 13 amino acids. V lost 1 base to trimming and J lost 6 bases, with 10 bases between them. The CDR3 loop reads CASSLGRAGEQYF. In nucleotides, the CDR3 is TGTGCCAGCAGCTTAGGAAGGGCGGGCGAGCAGTACTTC.

The genes are TRBV28 and TRBJ1-2; D not resolved. Germline V lookup: CDR1 MDHEN, CDR2 SYDVKM. V dropped 5 bases and J dropped 6 bases, with 25 bases sitting between them. The CDR3 contains 17 residues. For the CDR3, the DNA is TGTGCCAGCAGTCGACATGGTTCAGCCCGCTACCAAGATGGCTACACCTTC. Translation: CASSRHGSARYQDGYTF.

This chain uses TRBV7-2 with TRBJ1-6; D call uncertain. Germline V gene data show CDR1 as SGHTA and CDR2 as FQGNSA. This CDR3 has 14 residues. The V gene lost 5 bases and the J gene lost 7 bases, with 12 bases spanning the gap. The CDR3 here is CASSVRVGNSPLHF. Written as DNA, the CDR3 is TGTGCCAGCAGCGTCCGGGTCGGAAATTCACCCCTCCACTTT. The full variable domain, rest sourced from reference TRBV7-2 and TRBJ1-6, is GAGVSQSPSNKVTEKGKDVELRCDPISGHTALYWYRQSLGQGLEFLIYFQGNSAPDKSGLPSDRFSAERTGGSVSTLTIQRTQQEDSAVYLCASSVRVGNSPLHFGNGTRLTVT.

V and J are TRBV30 and TRBJ1-1; no reliable D call. Trimming cost V 4 bases and J 1 base, with 7 bases left between them. The V gene's germline CDR1 is GTSNPN and CDR2 SVGIG (reference sequence). CDR3 length equals 12 residues. The CDR3 here is CAWNDGNTEAFF. CDR3 sequence (DNA): TGTGCCTGGAACGACGGGAACACTGAAGCTTTCTTT.

In its sample, this clone was seen once. This chain links TRBV5-1 with TRBJ2-7; D might be TRBD2 (5 bases). Trimming pared 1 base from V and 2 bases from J, leaving 7 bases between. This CDR3 comprises 13 residues. From germline, CDR1 is SGHRS and CDR2 YFSETQ. This CDR3 is CASSLPEAYEQYF. DNA for the CDR3: TGCGCCAGCAGCTTGCCGGAGGCCTACGAGCAGTACTTC.